This entry features one TCR beta chain sequence. Antigen: not known. The CDR3 runs 15 residues. With 0 bases clipped from V and 3 bases from J, the junction kept 4 bases outside the gene matches. Germline V gives CDR1 SGHTS, CDR2 YDEGEE. The sample belongs to a study of cytomegalovirus exposure and HLA in healthy donors. Study-level results: Cytomegalovirus association was assigned to more than 150 TCR beta chains.

The PCR had 60 Vbeta and 13 Jbeta primers. Profiling relied on immunoSEQ multiplex PCR, and the TCRdb table lists in-frame clones only, not all of them. The sample shows around 190,000 clones, roughly 80% of them seen only once. V and J are TRBV5-8 and TRBJ2-3, with 7 bases fitting TRBD2. Material for sequencing was PBMCs. The TCR was taken from a woman in her forties or fifties in good health and CMV-seronegative. The chain's CDR3 is CASSLGTRGTDTQYF. CDR3 sequence (DNA): TGTGCCAGCAGCTTGGGGACTAGAGGGACAGATACGCAGTATTTT.